The clone carrying this TCR beta chain has more than one count but fewer than ten. The antigen is not known. The germline and genes are mouse ones. The read terminates 4 residues ahead of where the CDR3 ends, so the germline J gene completes it. This sample was taken from a study of CD8+ T cells in alopecia areata. Background on the study: Grafting placed skin from approximately 6-13-month-old C3H/HeJ donors with spontaneous alopecia onto approximately 6-11-week-old female C3H/HeJ mice. Overall study results and limits: Normal scalp had lower clonality than lesional scalp, with alopecia totalis/universalis lesions showing this most strongly. Among the cells sequenced in scalp samples are also the resident alphabeta T cells of normal skin.

The trim removed 9 bases at V and 0 bases at J, leaving 4 bases unmatched. CDR3 length equals 13 residues. The V gene's germline CDR1 is FNHDT and CDR2 SITEND (reference sequence). The authors extracted RNA and reverse transcribed it into cDNA as the sequencing template. TCRdb keeps only in-frame clones here, not all; method: immunoSEQ multiplex PCR. There are more than 90,000 clones in the sample, none observed a single time. The origin of this receptor is a C3H/HeJ mouse with alopecia areata. The mouse line has the MHC haplotype H2-k. This chain uses TRBV19 with TRBJ2-3; 7 bases map to TRBD1. The specimen sequenced was lesional skin. The part of the CDR3 DNA that was read is TGTGCCACCCGACAGGGTAGTGCAGAA. It translates to CATRQGSAE. The whole CDR3 sequence is CATRQGSAETLYF.